A single T cell receptor beta chain is shown here with its context. This specimen belongs to a study of blood T cell repertoires in COVID-19. The overall study: T cells, B-cell-depleted T cells, or PBMCs provided the cDNA or gDNA that served as material.

The protocol was immunoSEQ multiplex PCR, while the TCRdb copy is restricted to in-frame clones and leaves out a portion. Among 200,000 to 300,000 clones listed, more than 85% were seen once. Sequenced input: PBMCs or T cells enriched from blood (not recorded which). The receptor was isolated from a man aged 35-49 years who had recovered from COVID-19.

DNA of the CDR3: TGCAGCGTCGTACCCCCGGGACAGGGGGGAGAGACCCAGTACTTC. Protein product: CSVVPPGQGGETQYF. The chain carries TRBV29-1 and TRBJ2-5; 11 positions match TRBD1. This CDR3 region has 15 residues. Germline V lookup: CDR1 SQVTM, CDR2 ANQGSEA. Trimming removed 6 bases from V and 4 bases from J; junction bases left unmatched: 10.